This TCR beta chain was found in a study of blood T cell repertoires in COVID-19. Which cohort a participant joined came from the clinical history participants gave. Germline V gene lookup returns CDR1 SNHLY and CDR2 FYNNEI. Unmatched junction bases numbered 8, after V lost 6 bases and J lost 2 bases. The CDR3 length is 18 residues. Original processing notes: Reference gene primers were amplified, and this amplification served to estimate nucleated cell counts. This table comes from immunoSEQ multiplex PCR, and its TCRdb copy is limited to in-frame clones, with some not included. That table gives V, J and clone size, and the DNA gave D and trimming. The sample contains roughly 200,000 clones, around 92% of which appear only once.

The chain is built from TRBV2 and TRBJ2-2; 14 bases align to TRBD2. The sequenced sample consisted of PBMCs or T cells enriched from blood (not recorded which). This receptor was obtained from a young woman with acute COVID-19. CDR3 loop: CASSVGTSGGLNTGELFF. DNA for the CDR3: TGTGCCAGCAGCGTCGGGACTAGCGGGGGCCTTAACACCGGGGAGCTGTTTTTT.